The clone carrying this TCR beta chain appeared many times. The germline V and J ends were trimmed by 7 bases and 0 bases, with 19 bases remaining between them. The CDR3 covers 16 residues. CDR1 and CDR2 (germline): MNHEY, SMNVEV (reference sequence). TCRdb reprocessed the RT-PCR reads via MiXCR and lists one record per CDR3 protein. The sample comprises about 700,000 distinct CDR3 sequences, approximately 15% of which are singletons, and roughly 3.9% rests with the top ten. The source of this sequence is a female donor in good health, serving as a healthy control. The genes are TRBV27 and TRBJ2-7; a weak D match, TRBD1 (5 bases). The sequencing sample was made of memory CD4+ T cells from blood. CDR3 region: CASTSSTASSSYEQYF. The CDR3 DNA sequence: TGTGCCAGCACGTCTTCGACAGCTTCGAGCTCCTACGAGCAGTACTTC.